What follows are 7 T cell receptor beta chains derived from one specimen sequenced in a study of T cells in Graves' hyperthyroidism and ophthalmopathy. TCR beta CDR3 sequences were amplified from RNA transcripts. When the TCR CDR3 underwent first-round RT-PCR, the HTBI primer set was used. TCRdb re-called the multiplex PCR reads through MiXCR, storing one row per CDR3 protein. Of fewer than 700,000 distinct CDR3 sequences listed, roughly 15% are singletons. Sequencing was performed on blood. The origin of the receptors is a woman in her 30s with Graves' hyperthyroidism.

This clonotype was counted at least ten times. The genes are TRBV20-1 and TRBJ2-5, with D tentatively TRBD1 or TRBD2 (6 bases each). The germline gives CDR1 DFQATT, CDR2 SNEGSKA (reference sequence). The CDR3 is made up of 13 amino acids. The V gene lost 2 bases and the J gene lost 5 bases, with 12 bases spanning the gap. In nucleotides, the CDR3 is TGCAGTGCTAGAACTCAGGGGAGGGAGACCCAGTACTTC. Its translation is CSARTQGRETQYF.

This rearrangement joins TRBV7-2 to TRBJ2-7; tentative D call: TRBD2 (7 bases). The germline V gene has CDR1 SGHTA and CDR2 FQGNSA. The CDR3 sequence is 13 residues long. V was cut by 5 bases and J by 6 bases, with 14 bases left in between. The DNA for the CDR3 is TGTGCCAGCAGCCAAGGGGGGGTTGCCGAGCAGTACTTC. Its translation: CASSQGGVAEQYF.

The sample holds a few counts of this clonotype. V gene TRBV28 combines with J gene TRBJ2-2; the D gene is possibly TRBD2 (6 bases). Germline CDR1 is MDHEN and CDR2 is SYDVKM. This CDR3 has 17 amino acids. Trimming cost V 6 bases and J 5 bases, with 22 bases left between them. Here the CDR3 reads CASSPPRGTGGTGELFF. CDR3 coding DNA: TGTGCCAGCAGCCCTCCTAGGGGAACAGGAGGGACCGGGGAGCTGTTTTTT.

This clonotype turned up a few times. In DNA, the CDR3 is TGTGCCAGCAGCTTAGGGGTTGGACAGTACTACGAGCAGTACTTC. Protein sequence: CASSLGVGQYYEQYF. The chain links TRBV11-3 to TRBJ2-7, with D possibly TRBD1 on 6 matching bases. Trimming stripped 1 base from V and 3 bases from J, with 13 bases between. Germline loops: CDR1 SGHNT, CDR2 YENEEA. This CDR3 comprises 15 residues.

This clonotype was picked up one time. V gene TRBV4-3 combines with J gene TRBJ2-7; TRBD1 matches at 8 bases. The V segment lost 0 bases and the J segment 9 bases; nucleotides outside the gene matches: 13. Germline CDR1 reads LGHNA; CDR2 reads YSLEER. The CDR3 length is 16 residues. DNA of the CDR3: TGCGCCAGCAGCCAAGATCTACAGGGGGTATGGTGGGGGCAGTACTTC. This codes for CASSQDLQGVWWGQYF.

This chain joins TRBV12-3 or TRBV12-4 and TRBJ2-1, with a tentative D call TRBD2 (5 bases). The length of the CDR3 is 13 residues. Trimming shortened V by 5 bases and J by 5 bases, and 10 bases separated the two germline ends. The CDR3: CASSHPGDNEQFF. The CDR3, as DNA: TGTGCCAGCAGTCACCCCGGGGACAATGAGCAGTTCTTC.

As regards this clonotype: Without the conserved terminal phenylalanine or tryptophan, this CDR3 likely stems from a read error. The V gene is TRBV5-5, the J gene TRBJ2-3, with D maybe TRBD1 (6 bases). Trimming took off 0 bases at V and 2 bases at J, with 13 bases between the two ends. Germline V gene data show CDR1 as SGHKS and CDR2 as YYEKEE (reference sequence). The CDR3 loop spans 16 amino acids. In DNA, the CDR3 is TGTGCCAGCAGCTTGGGGACAGCAGTTCTCACAGATACGCAGTATTCT. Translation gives CASSLGTAVLTDTQYS.